The 27 T cell receptor beta chains reported below all come from one sample, sequenced in a study of CXCR3-negative and CXCR3-positive naive CD8 T cells. Overall study findings and caveats: CXCR3-negative naive cells had less hydrophobic TRB CDR3s than did CXCR3-positive naive cells.

UMI-tagged TRB cDNA libraries were built via 5' RACE. TCRdb reprocessed the 5' RACE reads and keeps a single row for each CDR3 protein, giving no DNA. The data include 80,000 to 100,000 distinct CDR3 sequences; the top ten clones carry around 0.82%. For these receptors, no antigen is known. The sequenced material came from naive CXCR3+ CD8+ T cells from blood. Subset of the sample: CD45RO-CCR7+CD27+CD95- naive CD8+ T cells expressing CXCR3 (TNR3+). The receptors shown here come from a human donor in good health. Some clones in this sample may be carry-over from other donors' samples.

The chain combines TRBV7-9 with TRBJ1-6; as DNA is missing, the TRBD1 call by TCRdb cannot be tested. Germline V gene data show CDR1 as SEHNR and CDR2 as FQNEAQ (reference sequence). The CDR3 totals 14 residues. CDR3 in amino acids: CAIPDSDYNSPLHF.

The CDR3 loop reads CASSYSPETDASYNSPLHF. This chain joins TRBV6-6 and TRBJ1-6; the TCRdb call, TRBD1, lacks DNA for checking. Germline CDR1 is MNHNY and CDR2 is SVGAGI (reference sequence). The CDR3 totals 19 residues.

The J gene is TRBJ2-7, the V gene TRBV6-2 or TRBV6-3. The CDR3 has 13 residues. The germline CDR1 and CDR2 sequences are MNHEY and SVGEGT. The CDR3 protein is CASSYVEAYEQYF.

The gene calls are TRBV7-6 and TRBJ2-1. This CDR3 region has 11 residues. Germline CDR1 reads SGHVS; CDR2 reads FNYEAQ. This CDR3 is CASSGFGEQFF.

The rearrangement joins TRBV10-3 to TRBJ1-5; absent DNA, TCRdb's TRBD1 call cannot be checked. Germline V lookup: CDR1 ENHRY, CDR2 SYGVKD. This CDR3 has 15 amino acids. CDR3 sequence: CAISYSLGGNQPQHF.

J is TRBJ2-5 and V is TRBV4-1; TCRdb gives TRBD1 as the D gene, but with no DNA this cannot be confirmed. The CDR3 is 16 amino acids. CDR1 is MGHRA and CDR2 is YSYEKL in the germline V gene. CDR3 amino acids: CASSQRTRQLQETQYF.

This rearrangement joins TRBV5-6 to TRBJ2-5; the TRBD1 assignment by TCRdb is unverifiable without DNA. CDR1 and CDR2 (germline): SGHDT, YYEEEE. This CDR3 spans 16 amino acids. The CDR3 loop is CASSLVAGAQLVTQYF.

V and J are TRBV11-2 and TRBJ2-1. Germline V gene data show CDR1 as SGHAT and CDR2 as FQNNGV. The CDR3 consists of 14 residues. CDR3 in amino acids: CASSLVDSYNEQFF. Full variable domain (rest looked up from reference TRBV11-2 and TRBJ2-1): EAGVAQSPRYKIIEKRQSVAFWCNPISGHATLYWYQQILGQGPKLLIQFQNNGVVDDSQLPKDRFSAERLKGVDSTLKIQPAKLEDSAVYLCASSLVDSYNEQFFGPGTRLTVL.

This rearrangement joins TRBV5-1 to TRBJ2-1; there is no DNA to check the TCRdb D call of TRBD1. Looked up from germline, CDR1 is SGHRS and CDR2 is YFSETQ. The CDR3 extends over 15 amino acids. The chain's CDR3 is CASSDGGDLYNEQFF.

The rearrangement joins TRBV20-1 to TRBJ2-7. CDR1 is DFQATT, CDR2 SNEGSKA, per germline (reference sequence). The CDR3 length is 15 residues. CDR3: CSARDGGGSSYEQYF.

The V gene is TRBV6-2 or TRBV6-3, the J gene TRBJ1-1. Germline V gives CDR1 MNHEY, CDR2 SVGEGT. The CDR3 covers 11 residues. The CDR3 loop is CATGPYRGAFF.

The chain links TRBV5-5 to TRBJ2-3; the TRBD1 assignment by TCRdb is unverifiable without DNA. From germline, CDR1 is SGHKS and CDR2 YYEKEE (reference sequence). This CDR3 contains 16 residues. The CDR3 region is CASSARCPGEEDTQYF.

The rearrangement joins TRBV12-3 or TRBV12-4 to TRBJ1-1. The CDR3 has 15 amino acids. CDR3 residues: CASSLSSGDNTEAFF.

V usage is TRBV4-1 and J usage is TRBJ2-1; the TCRdb D gene call, TRBD2, has no DNA to confirm it. Germline lookup yields CDR1 MGHRA and CDR2 YSYEKL. CDR3 size: 16 residues. CDR3 in amino acids: CASSQEWRGSYNEQFF.

The chain joins TRBV6-5 to TRBJ1-1. The CDR3 length is 15 residues. Germline V gene lookup returns CDR1 MNHEY and CDR2 SVGAGI. The CDR3 sequence: CASSYDGQPNTEAFF.

This rearrangement joins TRBV29-1 to TRBJ2-1; TCRdb outputs TRBD2, but without DNA this stays unchecked. In germline, CDR1 is SQVTM, CDR2 ANQGSEA. The CDR3 is made up of 20 amino acids. The CDR3 protein is CSVEDTSRYEAGGTYNEQFF.

The V gene is TRBV10-3, the J gene TRBJ2-7; no DNA is available, so the TRBD1 call from TCRdb remains unchecked. Germline CDR1 ENHRY, CDR2 SYGVKD. The CDR3 totals 18 residues. The CDR3 sequence: CAISEPAGSGTGSNEQYF.

The V gene is TRBV19, the J gene TRBJ2-7; TCRdb's D call, TRBD2, is unchecked because there is no DNA. The germline CDR1 and CDR2 sequences are LNHDA and SQIVND (reference sequence). The CDR3 runs 14 residues. CDR3 sequence reads: CASSLRGRTYEQYF. The full variable domain, with the rest looked up from reference TRBV19 and TRBJ2-7, is DGGITQSPKYLFRKEGQNVTLSCEQNLNHDAMYWYRQDPGQGLRLIYYSQIVNDFQKGDIAEGYSVSREKKESFPLTVTSAQKNPTAFYLCASSLRGRTYEQYFGPGTRLTVT.

The V and J genes are TRBV4-3 and TRBJ2-3. CDR3 size: 16 residues. CDR1 and CDR2 from the germline V gene are LGHNA and YSLEER. The CDR3 here is CASSQDPEYLINTQYF.

The V call is TRBV5-1, the J call TRBJ2-5. The CDR3 has 14 residues. CDR1 SGHRS and CDR2 YFSETQ come from the germline V gene. CDR3 sequence reads: CASSPTQGPETQYF. Full variable domain (missing parts from reference TRBV5-1 and TRBJ2-5): KAGVTQTPRYLIKTRGQQVTLSCSPISGHRSVSWYQQTPGQGLQFLFEYFSETQRNKGNFPGRFSGRQFSNSRSEMNVSTLELGDSALYLCASSPTQGPETQYFGPGTRLLVL.

The chain couples TRBV5-6 to TRBJ2-3; TCRdb's D gene call, TRBD1, goes unchecked for lack of DNA. CDR1 and CDR2 from the germline V gene are SGHDT and YYEEEE. This CDR3 has 15 residues. The CDR3 loop reads CASSQMDRGRDTQYF.

The chain carries TRBV7-9 and TRBJ2-7; TCRdb's D call of TRBD1 is untestable without DNA. Germline loops: CDR1 SEHNR, CDR2 FQNEAQ (reference sequence). The CDR3 sequence is 16 residues long. CDR3: CASSSTRQAHSYEQYF.

The chain employs TRBV5-6 and TRBJ2-7; TCRdb names TRBD1, which stays unverified in the absence of DNA. CDR3 length: 15 amino acids. The germline V gene has CDR1 SGHDT and CDR2 YYEEEE. CDR3 loop: CASSPGTVSTYEQYF.

The rearrangement links TRBV20-1 to TRBJ2-7; TCRdb selects TRBD2, and the lack of DNA leaves this call unchecked. CDR1 and CDR2 from the germline V gene are DFQATT and SNEGSKA (reference sequence). This CDR3 has 15 residues. The chain's CDR3 is CSAPMTSGGAYEQYF.

V and J are TRBV12-3 or TRBV12-4 and TRBJ2-1. The CDR3 sequence is 14 residues long. This CDR3 reads CASSLALVGNEQFF.

The chain uses TRBV15 and TRBJ2-6. CDR3 size: 15 residues. Germline V gene lookup returns CDR1 LNHNV and CDR2 YYDKDF (reference sequence). CDR3 in amino acids: CATSRDVAGANVLTF.

This chain links TRBV3-1 with TRBJ2-7; TCRdb's D call of TRBD1 is untestable without DNA. This CDR3 has 14 amino acids. Per the germline V gene, CDR1 is LGHDT and CDR2 is YNNKEL (reference sequence). The CDR3 here is CASSQAGQSYEQYF.